This T cell receptor (beta chain) came from a study of T cell responses to AZD1222 COVID-19 vaccine. Across the study: Pooling covered second doses at about 4 or about 12 weeks.

Whole-study findings and limits: Unmutated regions of variants are reportedly targeted by nearly half of spike-specific TCRs. Donors in the cohort were predominantly white British and more often female, and clonal diversity was possibly underestimated.

The table came from immunoSEQ multiplex PCR; TCRdb's copy has only in-frame clones and leaves some out. The sample shows 140,000 to 150,000 clones, about 93% of them seen only once. A word on this clone: Its antigen remains unknown.

Deletions cut 7 bases from V and 1 base from J, with 7 bases between. The CDR3 contains 13 residues. The starting material was peripheral blood, obtained on day 0 of AZD1222 vaccination. The TCR comes from an adult in good health. V is TRBV12-3 or TRBV12-4 and J is TRBJ2-2; D ambiguous. CDR3 region: CASTTRNTGELFF. CDR3 coding DNA: TGTGCCAGCACCACACGGAACACCGGGGAGCTGTTTTTT.